This T cell receptor (beta chain) was found in a study of breast tumors, draining lymph nodes, adjacent tissues. Overall study results and limits: Data only fit, rather than demonstrated, lymph node origin of most tumor T cells.

The CDR3 sequence is 16 residues long. The V gene lost 2 bases and the J gene lost 4 bases, with 15 bases spanning the gap. Germline V gives CDR1 SGHAT, CDR2 FQNNGV. Breast cancer patients provided tissue from their axillary draining lymph nodes. This clonotype came up many times. Its antigen is unidentified. TCRdb analysed the multiplex PCR reads with MiXCR anew, one entry per CDR3 protein. Of 200,000 to 250,000 distinct CDR3 sequences in the sample, about 34% were seen once. The specimen was axillary lymph node tissue. The receptor was isolated from a female donor with breast cancer. Some clones in this sample may be carry-over from other donors' samples. This rearrangement joins TRBV11-2 to TRBJ1-5, with a tentative D call TRBD1 (6 bases). The DNA of the CDR3 is TGTGCCAGCAGCTTAAATCCCGGGACACAAAATCAGCCCCAGCATTTT. This gives the protein CASSLNPGTQNQPQHF.